A single sample is the source of the 5 T cell receptor beta chains below, sequenced in a study of glioma-infiltrating T cells after dendritic cell vaccination. Sequencing used immunoSEQ multiplex PCR; TCRdb keeps in-frame clones, though not all of them. The sample contains about 73,000 clones, about four fifths of which appear only once. This specimen was blood, taken before dendritic cell vaccination. The receptors derive from a human donor with glioblastoma.

Of note for this clone: The identical CDR3 is also encoded by other nucleotide sequences in the sample. The V call is TRBV4-1, the J call TRBJ1-5; D not resolved. This CDR3 is 15 amino acids long. In germline, CDR1 is MGHRA, CDR2 YSYEKL. Trimming removed 2 bases at V and 2 bases at J, with 10 bases between. Here the CDR3 reads CASSQPGVGNQPQHF. The CDR3 DNA reads TGCGCCAGCAGCCAACCGGGAGTAGGCAATCAGCCCCAGCATTTT.

This rearrangement joins TRBV5-1 to TRBJ2-3, with TRBD2 matching 11 bases. Germline V gene data show CDR1 as SGHRS and CDR2 as YFSETQ. The length of the CDR3 is 18 residues. V was pared by 0 bases and J by 2 bases, with 8 bases of the junction left unmatched. In DNA form, the CDR3 reads TGCGCCAGCAGCTTGGTTAGCGGGGGGGCCGGGGACACAGATACGCAGTATTTT. This encodes CASSLVSGGAGDTDTQYF. The variable domain in full, with the rest retrieved from reference TRBV5-1 and TRBJ2-3, is KAGVTQTPRYLIKTRGQQVTLSCSPISGHRSVSWYQQTPGQGLQFLFEYFSETQRNKGNFPGRFSGRQFSNSRSEMNVSTLELGDSALYLCASSLVSGGAGDTDTQYFGPGTRLTVL.

Concerning this clone itself: It differs at one base from a far larger clone, so likely a read error. CDR3 DNA: TGTGCCAGCAGTGAAGCTAGCTCTGGGGCCAACGTCCTGACTTTC. It is translated as CASSEASSGANVLTF. The chain carries TRBV2 and TRBJ2-6; no clear D gene. Germline V gives CDR1 SNHLY, CDR2 FYNNEI. The CDR3 is 15 amino acids. Trimming pared 0 bases from V and 0 bases from J, leaving 3 bases between.

The CDR3 DNA sequence: TGTGCCAGCAGTGCCCCGAGGGACAGACAAGAGACCCAGTACTTC. The encoded protein is CASSAPRDRQETQYF. The V gene is TRBV25-1, the J gene TRBJ2-5, with 7 bases aligning to TRBD1. Trimming at V came to 4 bases and at J to 2 bases, leaving 7 bases not matched to a gene. CDR1 and CDR2 (germline): MGHDK, SYGVNS. This CDR3 comprises 15 residues.

The chain has TRBV6-1 and TRBJ1-2; TRBD1 aligns across 7 bases. This CDR3 contains 14 residues. The germline gives CDR1 MNHNS, CDR2 SASEGT. Trimming at V came to 7 bases and at J to 4 bases, leaving 9 bases not matched to a gene. CDR3 DNA: TGTGCCAGCACCGAAGACAGGGCAGGCTATGGCTACACCTTC. It is translated as CASTEDRAGYGYTF.